The following is a TCR beta chain sequence with its context. The target antigen is unknown. This sample is drawn from a study of T cell responses to AZD1222 COVID-19 vaccine. As for the study in general: Pooling was applied to second doses at about 4 or about 12 weeks.

Clones were sequenced by immunoSEQ multiplex PCR, and TCRdb holds only the in-frame ones, with some missing. Found here are roughly 100,000 clones, approximately 81% of them singletons; the top ten hold 15% to 20%. Findings of the study overall: Spike-specific TCR breadth and depth went up after people got two AZD1222 doses. A mostly white British donor set with more females was recruited, and clonal diversity was possibly underestimated.

Germline loops: CDR1 MNHEY, CDR2 SMNVEV (reference sequence). Losses at the gene ends were 3 bases for V and 4 bases for J; bases not matched to a gene: 5. The length of the CDR3 is 17 residues. The material was peripheral blood, obtained on day 0 of AZD1222 vaccination. This receptor was obtained from an adult in good health. The chain joins TRBV27 to TRBJ2-1; 14 bases are a match to TRBD2. The CDR3 nucleotides read TGTGCCAGCAGTTTCCGACTAGCGGGGGGGATGTACAATGAGCAGTTCTTC. It yields the protein CASSFRLAGGMYNEQFF.